Listed below are T cell receptor beta chains from one sample, sequenced in a study of shared clonotypes between healthy human individuals. Produced via immunoSEQ multiplex PCR; TCRdb's table is partial and in-frame only. The sample lists about 380,000 clones, roughly 96% occurring once. The material sequenced was memory CD8+ T cells sorted from blood. The origin of the receptors is a man younger than 45 in good health. The CDR3 runs from the conserved cysteine through the conserved F or W. The D gene is left open where the match is weak. A row's size may be missing; if present it is once, few, many or a size class.

TRBJ2-3,-,TRBV14,-,TGTGCCAGCAGCCAAAGGGGGCTGGGCGGGAGAGAGGCCGCAGATACGCAGTATTTT,CASSQRGLGGREAADTQYF
TRBJ1-4,TRBD1,TRBV4-1,-,TGCGCCAGCAGCCTGATAACCGGGACAGGGGCTCCAACTAATGAAAAACTGTTTTTT,CASSLITGTGAPTNEKLFF
TRBJ1-1,-,TRBV6-5,-,TGTGCCAGCAGTTACTCGAGGGGAGGGCACACTGAAGCTTTCTTT,CASSYSRGGHTEAFF
TRBJ1-2,-,TRBV11-1,-,TGTGCCAGCAGCCGCCACGAGGGTGGAGGCTACACCTTC,CASSRHEGGGYTF
TRBJ2-7,-,TRBV11-2,-,TGTGCCAGCAGCTTAACTAGCCCAACGCGGACAGCATCCTACGAGCAGTACTTC,CASSLTSPTRTASYEQYF
TRBJ2-5,-,TRBV5-4,-,TGTGCCAGCAGCCATAATGTTAAGGAGACCCAGTACTTC,CASSHNVKETQYF
TRBJ2-1,TRBD2,TRBV7-8,-,TGTGCCAGCAGCTCGAGACGACTAGCGGGAGATGTTGAGCAGTTCTTC,CASSSRRLAGDVEQFF
TRBJ2-5,-,TRBV30,-,TGTGCCTGGAAGCCCAGCCAAGAGACCCAGTACTTC,CAWKPSQETQYF
TRBJ2-2,-,TRBV23-1,-,TGCGCCAGCAGTCAATCCGTAGGTTCGGGGCACACCGGGGAGCTGTTTTTT,CASSQSVGSGHTGELFF
TRBJ2-2,TRBD2,TRBV4-2,-,TGTGCCAGCAGCCAAGTGGCGGGAGGGCCATACACCGGGGAGCTGTTTTTT,CASSQVAGGPYTGELFF
TRBJ2-2,-,TRBV21-1,once,TGTGCCAGCAGCAAAGTCGATACACAGGGAGGCACCGGGGAGCTGTTTTTT,CASSKVDTQGGTGELFF
TRBJ2-7,-,TRBV20-1,few,TGCAGTGCCACCGCCTACGAGCAGTACTTC,CSATAYEQYF
TRBJ2-7,TRBD2,TRBV11-2,-,TGTGCCAGCAGCTTGGGACTATTCTCCTACGAGCAGTACTTC,CASSLGLFSYEQYF
TRBJ2-2,-,TRBV18,-,TGTGCCAGCTCACCACCCCCCGTCCTCGCCGGGGAGCTGTTTTTT,CASSPPPVLAGELFF
TRBJ2-1,-,TRBV30,-,TGTGCCTGGGCCCTTCGGAATGAGCAGTTCTTC,CAWALRNEQFF
TRBJ2-2,-,TRBV29-1,-,TGCAGCGTTGTAACACTTTCTAACACCGGGGAGCTGTTTTTT,CSVVTLSNTGELFF
TRBJ2-2,-,TRBV2,-,TGTGCCAGCAAGAACAGGGAGGCGAACACCGGGGAGCTGTTTTTT,CASKNREANTGELFF
TRBJ2-7,TRBD2,TRBV5-4,-,TGTGCCAGCAGCTTAGGCGGGAGGTACGAGCAGTACTTC,CASSLGGRYEQYF
TRBJ2-6,-,TRBV21-1,-,TGTGCCAGCAGCAAAAGGGGGTTCGGGTCCCGACCGAGCTCTGGGGCCAACGTCCTGACTTTC,CASSKRGFGSRPSSGANVLTF
TRBJ2-5,-,TRBV23-1,-,TGCGCCAGCAGTCAATCGAAACGGGACCAAGAGACCCAGTACTTC,CASSQSKRDQETQYF
TRBJ2-3,TRBD2,TRBV7-3,-,TGTGCCAGCAGCCGCGGACTAGCGGGAGGCACAGATACGCAGTATTTT,CASSRGLAGGTDTQYF
TRBJ1-6,-,TRBV7-8,-,TGTGCCAGCAGCTTCCCGGGGGGGCTAGATAATTCACCCCTCCACTTT,CASSFPGGLDNSPLHF
TRBJ2-7,-,TRBV5-1,-,TGCGCCAGCAGCCCCCGCCTCTATCAGGGAAGTCACTACGAGCAGTACTTC,CASSPRLYQGSHYEQYF
TRBJ1-5,-,TRBV7-8,once,TGTGCCAGCAGTCCACACGGGGGGCAAGGGCAGCCCCAGCATTTT,CASSPHGGQGQPQHF